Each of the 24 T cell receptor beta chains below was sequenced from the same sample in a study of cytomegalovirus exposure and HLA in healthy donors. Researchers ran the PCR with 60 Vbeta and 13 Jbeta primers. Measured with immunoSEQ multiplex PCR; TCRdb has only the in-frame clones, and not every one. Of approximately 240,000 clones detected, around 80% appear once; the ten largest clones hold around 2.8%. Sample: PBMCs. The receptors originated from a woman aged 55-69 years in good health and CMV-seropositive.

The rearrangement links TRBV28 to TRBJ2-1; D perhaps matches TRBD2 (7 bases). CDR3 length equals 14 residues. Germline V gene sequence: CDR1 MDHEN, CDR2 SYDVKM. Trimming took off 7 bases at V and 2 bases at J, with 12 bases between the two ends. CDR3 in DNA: TGTGCCAGCATGAGGGGGGGCACCTACAATGAGCAGTTCTTC. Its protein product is CASMRGGTYNEQFF.

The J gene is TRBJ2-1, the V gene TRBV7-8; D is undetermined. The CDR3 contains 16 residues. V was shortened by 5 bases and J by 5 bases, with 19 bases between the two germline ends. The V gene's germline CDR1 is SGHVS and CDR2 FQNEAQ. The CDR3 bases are TGTGCCAGCAGCCGCCGACTCGTAGCCGGCGACAATGAGCAGTTCTTC. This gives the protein CASSRRLVAGDNEQFF.

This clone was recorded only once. CDR3 sequence (DNA): TGTGCCAGCTCACTGCGAGCGGGATTCTACGAGCAGTACTTC. Translation gives CASSLRAGFYEQYF. The chain joins TRBV18 to TRBJ2-7; 7 bases are shared with TRBD2. With V trimmed by 4 bases and J by 3 bases, 6 bases remained unmatched. The CDR3 covers 14 residues. The V gene's germline CDR1 is KGHSH and CDR2 LQKENI.

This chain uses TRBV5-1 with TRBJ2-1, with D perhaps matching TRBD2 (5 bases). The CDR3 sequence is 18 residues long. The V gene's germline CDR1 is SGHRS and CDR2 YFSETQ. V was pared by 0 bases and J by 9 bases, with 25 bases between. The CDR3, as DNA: TGCGCCAGCAGCTTGGTGGGGTCGGGGTCAGGCGGTCCAGGTGAGCAGTTCTTC. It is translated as CASSLVGSGSGGPGEQFF.

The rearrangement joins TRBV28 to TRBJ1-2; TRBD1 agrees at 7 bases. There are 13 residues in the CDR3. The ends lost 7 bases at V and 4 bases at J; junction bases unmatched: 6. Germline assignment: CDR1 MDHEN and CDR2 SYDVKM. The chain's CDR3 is CASNSGGGYGYTF. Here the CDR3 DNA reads TGTGCCAGCAATTCAGGGGGTGGCTATGGCTACACCTTC.

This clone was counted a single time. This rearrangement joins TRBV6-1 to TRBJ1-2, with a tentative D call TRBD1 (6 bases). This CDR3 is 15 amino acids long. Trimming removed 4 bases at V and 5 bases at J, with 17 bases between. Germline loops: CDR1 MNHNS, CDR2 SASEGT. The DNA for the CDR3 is TGTGCCAGCAGTGTTGGAGAGGGGGGGATATATGGCTACACCTTC. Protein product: CASSVGEGGIYGYTF.

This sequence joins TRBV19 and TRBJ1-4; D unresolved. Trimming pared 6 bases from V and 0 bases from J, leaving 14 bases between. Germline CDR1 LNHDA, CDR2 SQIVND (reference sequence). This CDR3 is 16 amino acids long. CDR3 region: CASRRSAGATNEKLFF. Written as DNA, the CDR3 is TGTGCCAGTAGGAGATCAGCGGGTGCAACTAATGAAAAACTGTTTTTT.

CDR3 loop: CAILGQGDEQYF. DNA for the CDR3: TGTGCCATCTTGGGACAGGGGGACGAGCAGTACTTC. The V and J genes are TRBV10-3 and TRBJ2-7; 11 bases are shared with TRBD1. Germline loops: CDR1 ENHRY, CDR2 SYGVKD. The junction had 2 bases not matched to a gene; V was cut back by 8 bases and J by 5 bases. The CDR3 totals 12 residues.

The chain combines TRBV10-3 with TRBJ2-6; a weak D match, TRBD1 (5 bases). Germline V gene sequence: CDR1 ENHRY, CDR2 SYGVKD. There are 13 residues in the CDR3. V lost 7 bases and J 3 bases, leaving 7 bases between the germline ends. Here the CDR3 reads CAIKGDGANVLTF. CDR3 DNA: TGTGCCATCAAAGGGGATGGGGCCAACGTCCTGACTTTC.

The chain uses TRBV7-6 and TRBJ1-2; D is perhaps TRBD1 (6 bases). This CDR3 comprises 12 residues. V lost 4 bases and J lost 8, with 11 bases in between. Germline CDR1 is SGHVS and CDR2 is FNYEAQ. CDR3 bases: TGTGCCAGCAGCTCACGGGGGGGCGGCTACACCTTC. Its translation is CASSSRGGGYTF.

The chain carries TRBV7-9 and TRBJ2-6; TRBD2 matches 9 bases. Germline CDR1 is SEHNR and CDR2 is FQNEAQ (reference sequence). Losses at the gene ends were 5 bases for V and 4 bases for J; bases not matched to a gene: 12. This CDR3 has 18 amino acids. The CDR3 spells CASSPGGRGGPGANVLTF. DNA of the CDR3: TGTGCCAGCAGCCCAGGGGGGCGGGGGGGCCCAGGGGCCAACGTCCTGACTTTC.

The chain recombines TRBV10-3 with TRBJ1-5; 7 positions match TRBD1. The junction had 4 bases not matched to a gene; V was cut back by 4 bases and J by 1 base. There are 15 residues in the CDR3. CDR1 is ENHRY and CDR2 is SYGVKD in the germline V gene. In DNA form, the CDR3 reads TGTGCCATCAGTGGGACAGGACAGAGCAATCAGCCCCAGCATTTT. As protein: CAISGTGQSNQPQHF.

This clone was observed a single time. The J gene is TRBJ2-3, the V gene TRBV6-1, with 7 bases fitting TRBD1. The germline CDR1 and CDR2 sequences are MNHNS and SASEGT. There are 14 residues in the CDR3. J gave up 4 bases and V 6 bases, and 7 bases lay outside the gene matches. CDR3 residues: CASRNPGTADTQYF. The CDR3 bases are TGTGCCAGCAGGAATCCCGGGACAGCAGATACGCAGTATTTT.

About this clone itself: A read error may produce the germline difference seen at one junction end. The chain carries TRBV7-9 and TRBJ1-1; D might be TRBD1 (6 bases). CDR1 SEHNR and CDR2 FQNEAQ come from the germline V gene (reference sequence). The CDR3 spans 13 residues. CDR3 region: CSSSRQEYTEAFF. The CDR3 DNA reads TGTTCCAGCAGCCGACAGGAGTACACTGAAGCTTTCTTT.

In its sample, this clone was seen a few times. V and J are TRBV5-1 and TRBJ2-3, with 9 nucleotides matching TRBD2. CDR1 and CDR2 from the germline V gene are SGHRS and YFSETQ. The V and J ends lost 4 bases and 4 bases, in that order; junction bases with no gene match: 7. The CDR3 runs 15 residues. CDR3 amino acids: CASSRGGRGSDTQYF. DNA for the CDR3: TGCGCCAGCAGCCGTGGCGGGAGGGGGTCAGATACGCAGTATTTT.

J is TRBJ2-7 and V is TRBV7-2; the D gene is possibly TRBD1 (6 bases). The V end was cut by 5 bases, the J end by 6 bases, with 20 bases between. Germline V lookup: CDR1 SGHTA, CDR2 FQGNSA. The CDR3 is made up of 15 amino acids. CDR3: CASSLGFRRGAEQYF. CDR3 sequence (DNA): TGTGCCAGCAGCCTAGGTTTCCGCAGGGGAGCCGAGCAGTACTTC.

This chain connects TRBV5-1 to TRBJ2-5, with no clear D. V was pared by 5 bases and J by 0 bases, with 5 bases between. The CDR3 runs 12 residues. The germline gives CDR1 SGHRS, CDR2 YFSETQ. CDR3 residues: CASRTDQETQYF. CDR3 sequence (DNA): TGCGCCAGCAGAACAGACCAAGAGACCCAGTACTTC.

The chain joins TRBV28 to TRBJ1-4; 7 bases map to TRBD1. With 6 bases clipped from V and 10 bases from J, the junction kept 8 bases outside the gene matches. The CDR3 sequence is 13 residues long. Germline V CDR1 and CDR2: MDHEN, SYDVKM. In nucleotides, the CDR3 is TGTGCCAGCAGGCCGACAGGGTACTCAAAACTGTTTTTT. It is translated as CASRPTGYSKLFF.

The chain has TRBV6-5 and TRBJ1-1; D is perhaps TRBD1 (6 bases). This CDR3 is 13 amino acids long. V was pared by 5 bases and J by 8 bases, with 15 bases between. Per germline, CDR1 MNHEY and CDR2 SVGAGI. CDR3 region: CASSPGHLTEAFF. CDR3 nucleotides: TGTGCCAGCAGTCCGGGACACCTAACGGAAGCTTTCTTT.

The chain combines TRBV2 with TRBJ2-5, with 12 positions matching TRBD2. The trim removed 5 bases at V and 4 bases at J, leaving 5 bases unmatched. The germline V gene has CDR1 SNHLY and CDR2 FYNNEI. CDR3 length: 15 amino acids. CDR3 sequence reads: CASSPLAGGRETQYF. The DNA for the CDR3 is TGTGCCAGCAGTCCCCTAGCGGGGGGGCGAGAGACCCAGTACTTC. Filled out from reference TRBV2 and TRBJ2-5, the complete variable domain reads EPEVTQTPSHQVTQMGQEVILRCVPISNHLYFYWYRQILGQKVEFLVSFYNNEISEKSEIFDDQFSVERPDGSNFTLKIRSTKLEDSAMYFCASSPLAGGRETQYFGPGTRLLVL.

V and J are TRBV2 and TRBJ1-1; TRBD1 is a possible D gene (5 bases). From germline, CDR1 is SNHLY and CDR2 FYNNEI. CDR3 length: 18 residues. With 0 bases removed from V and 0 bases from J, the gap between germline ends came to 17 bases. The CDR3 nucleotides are TGTGCCAGCAGTGAAGCGCTTTTTAGTAACAGGTTGAACACTGAAGCTTTCTTT. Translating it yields CASSEALFSNRLNTEAFF.

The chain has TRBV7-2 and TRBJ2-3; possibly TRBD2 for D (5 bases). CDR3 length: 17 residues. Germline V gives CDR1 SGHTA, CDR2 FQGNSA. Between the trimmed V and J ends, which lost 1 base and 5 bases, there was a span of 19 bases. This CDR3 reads CASSLGLRWDRGDTQYF. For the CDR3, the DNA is TGTGCCAGCAGCTTAGGACTGAGGTGGGATCGGGGAGATACGCAGTATTTT.

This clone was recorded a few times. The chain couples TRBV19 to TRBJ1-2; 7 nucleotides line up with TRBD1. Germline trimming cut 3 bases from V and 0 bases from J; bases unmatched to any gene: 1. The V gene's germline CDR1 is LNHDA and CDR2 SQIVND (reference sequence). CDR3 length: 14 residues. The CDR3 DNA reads TGTGCCAGTAGTATGGGGACAGCTAACTATGGCTACACCTTC. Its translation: CASSMGTANYGYTF.

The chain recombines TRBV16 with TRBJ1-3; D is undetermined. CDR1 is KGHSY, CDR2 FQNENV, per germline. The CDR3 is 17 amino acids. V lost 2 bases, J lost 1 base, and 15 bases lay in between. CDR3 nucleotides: TGTGCCAGCAGCCAAGGGAATATTGAGGGATCTGGAAACACCATATATTTT. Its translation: CASSQGNIEGSGNTIYF.